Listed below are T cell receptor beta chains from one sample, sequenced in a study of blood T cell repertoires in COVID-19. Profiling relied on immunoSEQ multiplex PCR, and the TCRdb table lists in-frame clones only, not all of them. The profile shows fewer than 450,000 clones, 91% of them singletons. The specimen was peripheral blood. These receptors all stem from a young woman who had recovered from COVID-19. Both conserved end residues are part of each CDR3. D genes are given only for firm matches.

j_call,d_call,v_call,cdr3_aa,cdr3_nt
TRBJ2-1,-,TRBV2,CASGGFGSSNEQFF,TGTGCCAGCGGGGGGTTCGGGTCTTCTAATGAGCAGTTCTTC
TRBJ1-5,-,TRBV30,CAWSPGLVSNQPQHF,TGTGCCTGGAGCCCAGGGCTGGTTTCCAATCAGCCCCAGCATTTT
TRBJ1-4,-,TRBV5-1,CASSWGRATNEKLFF,TGCGCCAGCAGCTGGGGGAGGGCAACTAATGAAAAACTGTTTTTT
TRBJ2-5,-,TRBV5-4,CASSLAGVGETQYF,TGTGCCAGCAGCTTGGCGGGAGTTGGGGAGACCCAGTACTTC
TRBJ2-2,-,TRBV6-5,CASPTAGELFF,TGTGCCAGCCCAACGGCCGGGGAGCTGTTTTTT
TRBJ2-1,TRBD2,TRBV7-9,CARGGERVNEQFF,TGTGCCAGGGGAGGGGAGCGGGTCAATGAGCAGTTCTTC
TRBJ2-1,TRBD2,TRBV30,CAWTAGTSLYNEQFF,TGTGCCTGGACCGCCGGGACTAGCCTGTACAATGAGCAGTTCTTC
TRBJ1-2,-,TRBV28,CALGGRGDYGYTF,TGTGCCTTGGGGGGTAGGGGAGACTATGGCTACACCTTC
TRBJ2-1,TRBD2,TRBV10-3,CAIGSRSGSPYNEQFF,TGTGCCATCGGGTCCCGGAGCGGGAGTCCCTACAATGAGCAGTTCTTC
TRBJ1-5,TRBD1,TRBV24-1,CATSEAGTDNQPQHF,TGTGCCACCAGTGAAGCCGGGACAGACAATCAGCCCCAGCATTTT